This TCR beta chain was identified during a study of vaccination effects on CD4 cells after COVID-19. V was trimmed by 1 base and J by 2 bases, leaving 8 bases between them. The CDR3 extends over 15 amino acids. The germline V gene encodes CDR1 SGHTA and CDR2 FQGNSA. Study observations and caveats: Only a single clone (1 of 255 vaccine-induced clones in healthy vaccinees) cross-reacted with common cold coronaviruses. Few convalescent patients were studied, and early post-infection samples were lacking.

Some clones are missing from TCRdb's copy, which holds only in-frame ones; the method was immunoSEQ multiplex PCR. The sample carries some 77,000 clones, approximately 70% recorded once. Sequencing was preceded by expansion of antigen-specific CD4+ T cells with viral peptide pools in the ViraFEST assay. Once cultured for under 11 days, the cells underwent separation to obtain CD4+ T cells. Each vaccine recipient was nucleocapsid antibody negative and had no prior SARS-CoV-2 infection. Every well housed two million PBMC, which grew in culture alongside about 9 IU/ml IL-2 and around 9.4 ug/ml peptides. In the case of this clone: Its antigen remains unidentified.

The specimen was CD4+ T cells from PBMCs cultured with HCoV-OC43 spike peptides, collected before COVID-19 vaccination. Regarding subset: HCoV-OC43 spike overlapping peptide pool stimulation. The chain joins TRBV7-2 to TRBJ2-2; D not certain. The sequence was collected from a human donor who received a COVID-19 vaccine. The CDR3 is CASSLGTANTGELFF. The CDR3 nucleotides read TGTGCCAGCAGCTTAGGTACGGCCAACACCGGGGAGCTGTTTTTT.